The 28 T cell receptor beta chains given below trace back to one sample, sequenced in a study of beta chain features in type 1 diabetes (dated by TCRdb to the late 2010s). Study-wide findings and limitations: Type 1 diabetes patients showed a moderate but significant shortening of TCRB CDR3 length in all four CD4+ subsets.

Libraries were made using the immunoSEQ multiplex PCR assay. The entire isolated RNA was reverse transcribed using the High Capacity cDNA Reverse Transcription Kit, and thus expressed TCRB transcripts were sequenced. TCRdb retrieved this table from immuneACCESS and kept in-frame rearrangements only. Not all clones are present; in checked studies, unresolved V genes account for under half, and no reason is known for the remainder. The sample profile shows under 300,000 clones; about a fifth of them were found once. The ten largest clones capture 0.028% of the sample. These receptors have no identified antigens. The source material was naive CD4+ T cells from blood. The cell subset or site tag for this specimen amounts to: true naive CD4+ T cells. The receptors originated from a middle-aged woman with type 1 diabetes.

The table lists this clone with a few counts. The same CDR3 is also encoded by other DNA sequences in this sample. The J gene is TRBJ1-4, the V gene TRBV7-9, with 8 positions matching TRBD1. The CDR3 covers 14 residues. The ends lost 2 bases at V and 5 bases at J; junction bases unmatched: 1. Germline V gives CDR1 SEHNR, CDR2 FQNEAQ (reference sequence). In DNA form, the CDR3 reads TGTGCCAGCAGCTTACGACAGGGGAATGAAAAACTGTTTTTT. Amino acid sequence: CASSLRQGNEKLFF.

The V and J genes are TRBV5-6 and TRBJ1-3; D not certain. V dropped 4 bases and J dropped 9 bases, with 14 bases sitting between them. This CDR3 is 13 amino acids long. CDR1 and CDR2 (germline): SGHDT, YYEEEE. The CDR3 region has the DNA TGTGCCAGCAGCCCGGAAAGACGAGGCACCATATATTTT. This codes for CASSPERRGTIYF.

This clone has a handful of counts. The genes are TRBV10-3 and TRBJ1-1, with 7 bases lining up with TRBD1. Germline loops: CDR1 ENHRY, CDR2 SYGVKD. Germline trimming cut 10 bases from V and 0 bases from J; bases unmatched to any gene: 5. This CDR3 contains 13 residues. CDR3 in amino acids: CATAGTVNTEAFF. CDR3 coding DNA: TGTGCCACCGCCGGGACAGTGAACACTGAAGCTTTCTTT.

V is TRBV28 and J is TRBJ2-6, with D hard to call. V lost 5 bases, J lost 0 bases, and 8 bases lay in between. Germline-derived CDR1 and CDR2 are MDHEN and SYDVKM. There are 15 residues in the CDR3. The CDR3 DNA sequence: TGTGCCAGCAGTGAACAGAACTCTGGGGCCAACGTCCTGACTTTC. Its protein product is CASSEQNSGANVLTF.

The genes are TRBV28 and TRBJ2-7, with a weak D call TRBD1 (6 bases). The CDR3 consists of 12 residues. V was shortened by 5 bases and J by 5 bases, with 10 bases between the two germline ends. Germline-derived CDR1 and CDR2 are MDHEN and SYDVKM. CDR3 in amino acids: CASSTGLDEQYF. DNA for the CDR3: TGTGCCAGCAGTACAGGGTTGGACGAGCAGTACTTC.

The CDR3 reads CASSLNDWQETQYF. CDR3 DNA: TGTGCCAGCAGTTTAAACGACTGGCAAGAGACCCAGTACTTC. This chain joins TRBV27 and TRBJ2-5; D is unresolved. The CDR3 contains 14 residues. Germline V gives CDR1 MNHEY, CDR2 SMNVEV (reference sequence). Trimming removed 2 bases from V and 2 bases from J, with 9 bases in between.

This clone was picked up a small number of times. V is TRBV18 and J is TRBJ1-3; D is unclear. CDR3 size: 16 residues. V was pared by 3 bases and J by 2 bases, with 14 bases between. The germline V gene encodes CDR1 KGHSH and CDR2 LQKENI. CDR3 loop: CASSPSFELTGNTIYF. The CDR3 region has the DNA TGTGCCAGCTCACCCTCATTCGAGCTGACTGGAAACACCATATATTTT.

This clone was observed a few times. This chain connects TRBV28 to TRBJ2-5; 7 bases agree with TRBD1. Looked up from germline, CDR1 is MDHEN and CDR2 is SYDVKM. After removal of 5 bases from V and 5 bases from J, the junction contained 2 bases not matched to a gene. The CDR3 spans 12 residues. In DNA form, the CDR3 reads TGTGCCAGCAGTGGGGACAGCGAGACCCAGTACTTC. Translating it yields CASSGDSETQYF.

This clone showed up just a few times. The V and J genes are TRBV2 and TRBJ2-5; perhaps TRBD2 as D (6 bases). Trimming removed 3 bases from V and 2 bases from J, with 13 bases in between. The CDR3 consists of 15 residues. From germline, CDR1 is SNHLY and CDR2 FYNNEI. The CDR3, as DNA: TGTGCCAGCAGTGATTGGGCCGCGGGGCAAGAGACCCAGTACTTC. Protein sequence: CASSDWAAGQETQYF.

This clone has just a few counts. The chain employs TRBV2 and TRBJ2-2; D call uncertain. CDR3 length equals 13 residues. V lost 3 bases to trimming and J lost 7 bases, with 9 bases between them. Germline V gives CDR1 SNHLY, CDR2 FYNNEI. CDR3: CASSEVSGGELFF. The CDR3 nucleotides are TGTGCCAGCAGTGAGGTCTCGGGCGGGGAGCTGTTTTTT.

The rearrangement joins TRBV7-2 to TRBJ2-6; no reliable D call. The germline V gene has CDR1 SGHTA and CDR2 FQGNSA. The CDR3 is 14 amino acids. The V end lost 1 base, the J end lost 8 bases, and 9 bases lay between the germline ends. The CDR3 loop reads CASSLGRTTNVLTF. DNA for the CDR3: TGTGCCAGCAGCTTAGGCCGAACAACCAACGTCCTGACTTTC.

The gene calls are TRBV2 and TRBJ2-5, with a possible D match to TRBD2 (5 bases). The CDR3 consists of 15 residues. The V and J ends lost 6 bases and 5 bases respectively, with 19 bases between them. CDR1 is SNHLY, CDR2 FYNNEI, per germline. CDR3 sequence (DNA): TGTGCCAGCAGGCGGAGGACGGCCTTGGGGGAGACCCAGTACTTC. Its translation: CASRRRTALGETQYF.

The table lists this clone with a few counts. J is TRBJ2-7 and V is TRBV7-2; 8 bases fit TRBD2. The CDR3 sequence is 14 residues long. The V gene's germline CDR1 is SGHTA and CDR2 FQGNSA. The trim removed 2 bases at V and 6 bases at J, leaving 6 bases unmatched. This CDR3 is CASSLSREGGEQYF. Here the CDR3 DNA reads TGTGCCAGCAGCTTATCCCGGGAGGGGGGCGAGCAGTACTTC.

The chain is built from TRBV6-6 and TRBJ1-4, with 8 bases fitting TRBD1. The CDR3 loop spans 16 amino acids. Germline V CDR1 and CDR2: MNHNY, SVGAGI (reference sequence). V trimming: 4 bases; J trimming: 7 bases; junction bases outside the gene matches: 11. CDR3 sequence: CASSSPRDRSTEKLFF. CDR3 bases: TGTGCCAGCAGTTCTCCTCGGGACAGGTCAACTGAAAAACTGTTTTTT.

There are a few counts of this clone. The rearrangement uses TRBV28 and TRBJ1-1; 7 bases line up with TRBD1. The germline CDR1 and CDR2 sequences are MDHEN and SYDVKM. J gave up 10 bases and V 5 bases, and 16 bases lay outside the gene matches. The CDR3 runs to 15 residues. CDR3 protein: CASSPPGQWSRGAFF. As DNA, the CDR3 is TGTGCCAGCAGTCCCCCGGGACAGTGGAGTCGCGGAGCTTTCTTT.

The rearrangement links TRBV7-9 to TRBJ2-1; unclear D gene. This CDR3 has 13 amino acids. With 8 bases removed from V and 0 bases from J, the gap between germline ends came to 8 bases. CDR1 SEHNR and CDR2 FQNEAQ come from the germline V gene (reference sequence). The CDR3 protein is CASHSSSYNEQFF. The DNA for the CDR3 is TGTGCCAGCCACTCGAGCTCCTACAATGAGCAGTTCTTC.

The sample holds a few counts of this clone. The chain carries TRBV11-2 and TRBJ1-3; D may be TRBD1 (5 bases). CDR3 length: 15 residues. CDR1 is SGHAT and CDR2 is FQNNGV in the germline V gene. The ends were cut back, 6 bases at V and 0 bases at J, with 12 bases in the middle. The CDR3 is CASSPLTVSGNTIYF. CDR3 coding DNA: TGTGCCAGCAGTCCGCTGACAGTCTCTGGAAACACCATATATTTT.

The chain uses TRBV7-8 and TRBJ1-2; 8 bases are shared with TRBD1. Germline trimming cut 1 base from V and 2 bases from J; bases unmatched to any gene: 6. There are 16 residues in the CDR3. Germline V gene lookup returns CDR1 SGHVS and CDR2 FQNEAQ. Here the CDR3 reads CASSLGGGTGNYGYTF. Here the CDR3 DNA reads TGTGCCAGCAGCTTAGGCGGAGGGACAGGCAACTATGGCTACACCTTC. The variable domain in full, completed from reference TRBV7-8 and TRBJ1-2, reads GAGVSQSPRYKVAKRGQDVALRCDPISGHVSLFWYQQALGQGPEFLTYFQNEAQLDKSGLPSDRFFAERPEGSVSTLKIQRTQQEDSAVYLCASSLGGGTGNYGYTFGSGTRLTVV.

The CDR3 bases are TGTGCCACCCGATTTACTAGCTCATCCTACGAGCAGTACTTC. Encoded protein: CATRFTSSSYEQYF. V gene TRBV15 combines with J gene TRBJ2-7; possibly TRBD2 for D (6 bases). Germline V gene sequence: CDR1 LNHNV, CDR2 YYDKDF (reference sequence). Trimming shortened V by 8 bases and J by 1 base, and 15 bases separated the two germline ends. CDR3 length equals 14 residues.

V gene TRBV29-1 combines with J gene TRBJ2-4, with a weak D call TRBD2 (6 bases). The germline CDR1 and CDR2 sequences are SQVTM and ANQGSEA. There are 13 residues in the CDR3. The V end was cut by 6 bases, the J end by 9 bases, with 18 bases between. CDR3 sequence: CSVGTLPQGIQYF. CDR3 coding DNA: TGCAGCGTGGGGACTCTACCTCAAGGCATTCAGTACTTC.

This clone turned up a few times. The V call is TRBV28, the J call TRBJ2-1; tentatively, D is TRBD2 (7 bases). Germline V gene lookup returns CDR1 MDHEN and CDR2 SYDVKM. V dropped 7 bases and J dropped 3 bases, with 19 bases sitting between them. This CDR3 is 16 amino acids long. CDR3 sequence: CASIDPTGGGYNEQFF. The CDR3 nucleotides are TGTGCCAGCATCGACCCGACAGGCGGGGGCTACAATGAGCAGTTCTTC.

The J gene is TRBJ2-3, the V gene TRBV27, with unresolved D. Per germline, CDR1 MNHEY and CDR2 SMNVEV (reference sequence). This CDR3 has 13 amino acids. V was cut by 2 bases and J by 4 bases, with 7 bases left in between. The CDR3 is CASSLQSPDTQYF. CDR3 nucleotide sequence: TGTGCCAGCAGTTTACAGTCCCCAGATACGCAGTATTTT.

A word on this clone: Other DNA sequences in this specimen translate into the identical CDR3. V and J are TRBV7-9 and TRBJ2-5; D is uncertain. The V end was cut by 5 bases, the J end by 5 bases, with 6 bases between. Germline lookup yields CDR1 SEHNR and CDR2 FQNEAQ (reference sequence). The CDR3 has 11 amino acids. CDR3 in DNA: TGTGCCAGCAGCCCTCTTGAGACCCAGTACTTC. Protein sequence: CASSPLETQYF.

Only a few counts were recorded for this clone. V gene TRBV30 combines with J gene TRBJ2-5; D perhaps matches TRBD2 (6 bases). Trimming pared 0 bases from V and 5 bases from J, leaving 10 bases between. This CDR3 has 13 residues. CDR1 and CDR2 from the germline V gene are GTSNPN and SVGIG (reference sequence). The chain's CDR3 is CAWSVRGSETQYF. CDR3 DNA sequence: TGTGCCTGGAGTGTGCGGGGATCGGAGACCCAGTACTTC.

This clone has a handful of counts. Different DNA sequences within this sample yield the same CDR3. This chain connects TRBV10-3 to TRBJ2-5; tentative D call: TRBD1 (6 bases). The CDR3 spans 13 residues. V shed 6 bases and J shed 1 base, with 9 bases lying between them. Germline V gene data show CDR1 as ENHRY and CDR2 as SYGVKD. The DNA of the CDR3 is TGTGCCATCAGGTCGGACAGCCAAGAGACCCAGTACTTC. Its protein is CAIRSDSQETQYF.

This clone was seen a handful of times. This chain uses TRBV11-1 with TRBJ2-1, with D maybe TRBD1 (6 bases). Germline CDR1 SGHAT, CDR2 FQDESV (reference sequence). V lost 3 bases and J lost 0, with 12 bases in between. The length of the CDR3 is 16 residues. The CDR3 DNA follows: TGTGCCAGCAGCTTGAGGGGGTCGAGCTCCTACAATGAGCAGTTCTTC. As protein: CASSLRGSSSYNEQFF.

The chain is built from TRBV28 and TRBJ1-1; the D is unclear. Trimming took off 6 bases at V and 1 base at J, with 12 bases between the two ends. The CDR3 spans 14 residues. Germline loops: CDR1 MDHEN, CDR2 SYDVKM. CDR3 nucleotides: TGTGCCAGCAGCCTATCCACCGGGAACACTGAAGCTTTCTTT. This translates into CASSLSTGNTEAFF. The full variable domain, completed using reference TRBV28 and TRBJ1-1, is DVKVTQSSRYLVKRTGEKVFLECVQDMDHENMFWYRQDPGLGLRLIYFSYDVKMKEKGDIPEGYSVSREKKERFSLILESASTNQTSMYLCASSLSTGNTEAFFGQGTRLTVV.

This clone was detected a few times. The chain uses TRBV9 and TRBJ2-1; 8 nucleotides agree with TRBD2. This CDR3 has 15 residues. Per the germline V gene, CDR1 is SGDLS and CDR2 is YYNGEE. Unmatched junction bases numbered 6, after V lost 0 bases and J lost 7 bases. The CDR3 here is CASSVGSSGVNEQFF. DNA for the CDR3: TGTGCCAGCAGCGTAGGTAGTAGCGGGGTTAATGAGCAGTTCTTC. The variable domain in full, completed from reference TRBV9 and TRBJ2-1, reads DSGVTQTPKHLITATGQRVTLRCSPRSGDLSVYWYQQSLDQGLQFLIQYYNGEERAKGNILERFSAQQFPDLHSELNLSSLELGDSALYFCASSVGSSGVNEQFFGPGTRLTVL.